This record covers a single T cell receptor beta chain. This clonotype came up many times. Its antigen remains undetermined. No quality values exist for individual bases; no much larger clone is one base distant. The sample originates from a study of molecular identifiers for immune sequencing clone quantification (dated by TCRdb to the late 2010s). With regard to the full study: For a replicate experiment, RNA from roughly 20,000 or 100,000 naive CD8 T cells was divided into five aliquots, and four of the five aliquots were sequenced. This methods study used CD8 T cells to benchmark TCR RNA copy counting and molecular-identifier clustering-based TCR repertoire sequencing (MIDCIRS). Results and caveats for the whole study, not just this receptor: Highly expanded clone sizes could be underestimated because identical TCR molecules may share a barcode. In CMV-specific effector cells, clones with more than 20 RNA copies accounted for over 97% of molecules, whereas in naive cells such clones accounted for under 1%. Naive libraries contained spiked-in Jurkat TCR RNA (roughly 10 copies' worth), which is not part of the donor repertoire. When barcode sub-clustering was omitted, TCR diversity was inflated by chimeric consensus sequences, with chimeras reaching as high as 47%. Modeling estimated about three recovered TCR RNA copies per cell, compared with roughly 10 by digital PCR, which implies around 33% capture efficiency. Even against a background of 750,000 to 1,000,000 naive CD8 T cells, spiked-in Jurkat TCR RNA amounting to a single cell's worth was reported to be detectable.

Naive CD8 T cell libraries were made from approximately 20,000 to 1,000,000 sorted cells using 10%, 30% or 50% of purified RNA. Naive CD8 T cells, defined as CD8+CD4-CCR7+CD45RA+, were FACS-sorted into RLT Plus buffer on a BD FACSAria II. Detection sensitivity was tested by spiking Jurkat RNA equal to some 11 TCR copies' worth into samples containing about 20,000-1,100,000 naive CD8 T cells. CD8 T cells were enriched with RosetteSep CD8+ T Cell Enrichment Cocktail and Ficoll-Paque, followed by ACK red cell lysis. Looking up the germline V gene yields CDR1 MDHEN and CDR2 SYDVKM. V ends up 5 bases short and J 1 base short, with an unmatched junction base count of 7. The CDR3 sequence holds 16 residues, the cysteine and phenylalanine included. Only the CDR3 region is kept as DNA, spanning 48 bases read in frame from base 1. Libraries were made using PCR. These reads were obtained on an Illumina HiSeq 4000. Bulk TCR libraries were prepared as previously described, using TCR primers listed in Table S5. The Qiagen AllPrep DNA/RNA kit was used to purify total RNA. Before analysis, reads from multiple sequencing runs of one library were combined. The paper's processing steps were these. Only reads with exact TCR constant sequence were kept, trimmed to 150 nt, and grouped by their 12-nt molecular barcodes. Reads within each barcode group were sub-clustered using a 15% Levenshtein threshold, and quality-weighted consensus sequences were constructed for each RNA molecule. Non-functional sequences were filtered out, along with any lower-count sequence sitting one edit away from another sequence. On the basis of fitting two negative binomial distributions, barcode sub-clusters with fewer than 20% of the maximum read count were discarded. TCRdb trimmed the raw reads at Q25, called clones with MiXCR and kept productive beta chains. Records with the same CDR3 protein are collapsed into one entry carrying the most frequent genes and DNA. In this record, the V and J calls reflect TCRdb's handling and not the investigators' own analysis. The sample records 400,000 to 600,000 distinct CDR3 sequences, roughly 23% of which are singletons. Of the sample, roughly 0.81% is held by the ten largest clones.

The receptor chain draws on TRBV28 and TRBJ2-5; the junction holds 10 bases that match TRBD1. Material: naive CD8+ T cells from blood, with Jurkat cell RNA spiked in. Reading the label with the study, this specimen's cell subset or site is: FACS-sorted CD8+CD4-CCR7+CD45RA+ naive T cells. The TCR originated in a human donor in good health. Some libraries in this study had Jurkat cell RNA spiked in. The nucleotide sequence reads TGTGCCAGCAGTCAAACGACAGGGGGCCTCCAAGAGACCCAGTACTTC. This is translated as CASSQTTGGLQETQYF.